Listed here are 27 T cell receptor beta chains from one sample, sequenced in a study of T cell changes during pregnancy in multiple sclerosis. Assay used: immunoSEQ multiplex PCR; TCRdb lists only in-frame clones, some missing. The table includes about 40,000 clones, roughly 93% detected once. The specimen comprised CD4+ T cells from peripheral blood mononuclear cells, sampled before pregnancy. These receptors were taken from a female donor with multiple sclerosis, enrolled in a pregnancy study.

V gene TRBV27 combines with J gene TRBJ2-3; 9 nucleotides agree with TRBD1. J lost 4 bases, V lost 6 bases, and 17 bases had no gene match. Germline CDR1 is MNHEY and CDR2 is SMNVEV (reference sequence). This CDR3 is 18 amino acids long. CDR3 DNA: TGTGCCAGCAGCTTTCGGTTCTCCGGGACAGGGAGCCCAGATACGCAGTATTTT. It yields the protein CASSFRFSGTGSPDTQYF.

The chain links TRBV7-2 to TRBJ2-5, with D unclear. Germline lookup yields CDR1 SGHTA and CDR2 FQGNSA. V shed 3 bases and J shed 5 bases, with 10 bases lying between them. The CDR3 loop spans 13 amino acids. The CDR3, as DNA: TGTGCCAGCAGCTTCTCCCGGGTGGAGACCCAGTACTTC. Amino acids: CASSFSRVETQYF.

V usage is TRBV19 and J usage is TRBJ2-1, with TRBD1 as a possible D gene (5 bases). This CDR3 is built from 13 residues. The germline V gene has CDR1 LNHDA and CDR2 SQIVND (reference sequence). V was trimmed by 1 base and J by 9 bases, leaving 10 bases between them. The CDR3 nucleotides read TGTGCCAGTAGTATAGCAGGGTGGAGTGAGCAGTTCTTC. It yields the protein CASSIAGWSEQFF.

This chain connects TRBV6-5 to TRBJ2-1; tentatively, D is TRBD1 (5 bases). The germline CDR1 and CDR2 sequences are MNHEY and SVGAGI. V lost 6 bases and J lost 7, with 13 bases in between. CDR3 length equals 13 residues. The CDR3 DNA reads TGTGCCAGCAGCCAAACTCGGACAAATGAGCAGTTCTTC. Amino acids: CASSQTRTNEQFF.

This sequence joins TRBV9 and TRBJ2-1; D is perhaps TRBD1 (6 bases). Germline CDR1 is SGDLS and CDR2 is YYNGEE. CDR3 length equals 14 residues. Deletions cut 9 bases from V and 12 bases from J, with 25 bases between. CDR3 in amino acids: CATGLAGDNYGQFF. CDR3 nucleotide sequence: TGTGCCACCGGCCTAGCCGGGGACAACTATGGGCAGTTCTTC. The full variable domain, completed using reference TRBV9 and TRBJ2-1, is DSGVTQTPKHLITATGQRVTLRCSPRSGDLSVYWYQQSLDQGLQFLIQYYNGEERAKGNILERFSAQQFPDLHSELNLSSLELGDSALYFCATGLAGDNYGQFFGPGTRLTVL.

The V and J genes are TRBV5-4 and TRBJ2-3; TRBD1 might be the D (8 bases). Germline values: CDR1 SGHNT, CDR2 YYREEE (reference sequence). V lost 9 bases and J lost 0, with 20 bases in between. CDR3 length equals 16 residues. The CDR3 spells CATKQGGGTSTDTQYF. In nucleotides, the CDR3 is TGTGCCACTAAACAGGGGGGAGGGACGAGCACAGATACGCAGTATTTT.

The chain recombines TRBV18 with TRBJ1-5; perhaps TRBD1 as D (6 bases). Germline CDR1 KGHSH, CDR2 LQKENI. Deletions cut 6 bases from V and 5 bases from J, with 17 bases between. The CDR3 totals 15 residues. The CDR3 spells CASSPRGGAHQPQHF. DNA of the CDR3: TGTGCCAGCTCCCCCCGGGGGGGGGCCCATCAGCCCCAGCATTTT.

This clone was counted only a few times. The chain recombines TRBV6-1 with TRBJ2-2, with 11 nucleotides matching TRBD1. With 6 bases clipped from V and 4 bases from J, the junction kept 4 bases outside the gene matches. Per germline, CDR1 MNHNS and CDR2 SASEGT. This CDR3 comprises 15 residues. The CDR3 DNA follows: TGTGCCAGCAGCCACGGGACAGGGGGCACCGGGGAGCTGTTTTTT. It translates to CASSHGTGGTGELFF.

CDR3: CASTERLAGANEQFF. CDR3 in DNA: TGTGCCTCAACCGAACGACTAGCGGGAGCCAATGAGCAGTTCTTC. The rearrangement links TRBV10-3 to TRBJ2-1; 12 bases are a match to TRBD2. V lost 11 bases to trimming and J lost 6 bases; unmatched junction nucleotides: 11. The CDR3 is 15 residues long. Germline values: CDR1 ENHRY, CDR2 SYGVKD.

The V and J genes are TRBV20-1 and TRBJ2-1; D possibly corresponds to TRBD2 (5 bases). CDR3 length: 11 amino acids. Germline V CDR1 and CDR2: DFQATT, SNEGSKA (reference sequence). V lost 5 bases, J lost 4 bases, and 6 bases lay in between. CDR3 coding DNA: TGCAGTGCTGGACTTTACAATGAGCAGTTCTTC. This gives the protein CSAGLYNEQFF.

The chain is built from TRBV15 and TRBJ1-5; TRBD1 matches 7 bases. The CDR3 is made up of 14 amino acids. With V trimmed by 5 bases and J by 2 bases, 3 bases remained unmatched. Per germline, CDR1 LNHNV and CDR2 YYDKDF (reference sequence). CDR3: CATSQGQGNQPQHF. CDR3 DNA: TGTGCCACCAGCCAAGGACAGGGCAATCAGCCCCAGCATTTT.

This clone was seen once. V gene TRBV19 combines with J gene TRBJ1-2; unclear D gene. Germline CDR1 is LNHDA and CDR2 is SQIVND (reference sequence). Trimming left V 2 bases short and J 5 bases short, with 6 bases between. This CDR3 region has 12 residues. CDR3 residues: CASSISVYGYTF. CDR3 nucleotides: TGTGCCAGTAGTATATCCGTGTATGGCTACACCTTC.

The chain links TRBV10-1 to TRBJ2-7, with TRBD1 matching 9 bases. Germline CDR1 reads WNHNN; CDR2 reads SYGVQD (reference sequence). CDR3 length: 19 residues. After removal of 0 bases from V and 5 bases from J, the junction contained 17 bases not matched to a gene. In nucleotides, the CDR3 is TGCGCCAGCAGTGAGTCGGGACCGAGAACGAAGGACAGGGGCCACGAGCAGTACTTC. As protein: CASSESGPRTKDRGHEQYF.

V gene TRBV2 combines with J gene TRBJ1-1; TRBD1 is a possible D gene (5 bases). CDR3 length: 14 amino acids. CDR1 and CDR2 from the germline V gene are SNHLY and FYNNEI. Trimming pared 7 bases from V and 5 bases from J, leaving 17 bases between. The CDR3, as DNA: TGTGCCAGCACAGGGCGGGAAGGTCGAACTGAAGCTTTCTTT. It is translated as CASTGREGRTEAFF.

The chain employs TRBV4-2 and TRBJ1-2; 10 bases map to TRBD1. The germline V gene has CDR1 LGHNA and CDR2 YNFKEQ. The CDR3 totals 15 residues. The J segment lost 5 bases and the V segment lost 0 bases, leaving 3 bases of the junction unmatched. The DNA for the CDR3 is TGTGCCAGCAGCCAAGATCCGGGACAGGGGTATGGCTACACCTTC. Translation: CASSQDPGQGYGYTF.

CDR3 DNA sequence: TGTGCCAGCAGTGAAAAGTCGTCAGGGGCCGGCTACGAGCAGTACTTC. Translating gives CASSEKSSGAGYEQYF. The chain recombines TRBV6-1 with TRBJ2-7; D may be TRBD1 (6 bases). With 2 bases removed from V and 3 bases from J, the gap between germline ends came to 17 bases. This CDR3 has 16 residues. Per germline, CDR1 MNHNS and CDR2 SASEGT.

This clone has a single count. The rearrangement uses TRBV27 and TRBJ1-5, with D possibly TRBD1 on 5 matching bases. In germline, CDR1 is MNHEY, CDR2 SMNVEV (reference sequence). Trimming removed 5 bases from V and 5 bases from J, with 19 bases in between. This CDR3 has 16 residues. In DNA form, the CDR3 reads TGTGCCAGCAGTCCCCGCGGGACCCTCGGGCATCAGCCCCAGCATTTT. It specifies CASSPRGTLGHQPQHF.

The chain has TRBV6-1 and TRBJ2-1, with TRBD1 as a possible D gene (6 bases). The CDR3 totals 15 residues. V lost 5 bases to trimming and J lost 0 bases, with 11 bases between them. Per germline, CDR1 MNHNS and CDR2 SASEGT. CDR3 in amino acids: CASSNTGSSYNEQFF. DNA of the CDR3: TGTGCCAGCAGTAACACAGGGAGCTCCTACAATGAGCAGTTCTTC.

V usage is TRBV6-6 and J usage is TRBJ2-1; 9 nucleotides line up with TRBD1. CDR1 is MNHNY, CDR2 SVGAGI, per germline (reference sequence). The CDR3 is made up of 16 amino acids. V gave up 5 bases and J gave up 6 bases; unmatched junction bases: 11. CDR3 sequence (DNA): TGTGCCAGCAGTCCGGGGACAGGGATCAGGGGCAATGAGCAGTTCTTC. Translated: CASSPGTGIRGNEQFF.

J is TRBJ2-7 and V is TRBV5-4; tentative D call: TRBD1 (6 bases). Germline loops: CDR1 SGHNT, CDR2 YYREEE (reference sequence). V was shortened by 0 bases and J by 6 bases, with 13 bases between the two germline ends. The CDR3 loop spans 14 amino acids. DNA of the CDR3: TGTGCCAGCAGCTTGGCGGGACACCGAGGCGAGCAGTACTTC. It yields the protein CASSLAGHRGEQYF.

This chain joins TRBV6-5 and TRBJ1-1; perhaps TRBD1 as D (5 bases). V was cut by 0 bases and J by 2 bases, with 7 bases left in between. The germline gives CDR1 MNHEY, CDR2 SVGAGI. The CDR3 loop spans 14 amino acids. The CDR3 DNA reads TGTGCCAGCAGTTACTCAAGGGGTAACACTGAAGCTTTCTTT. Protein product: CASSYSRGNTEAFF.

The J gene is TRBJ2-7, the V gene TRBV9, with D possibly TRBD1 on 5 matching bases. The V gene lost 0 bases and the J gene lost 3 bases, with 7 bases spanning the gap. The CDR3 has 13 residues. Germline V gives CDR1 SGDLS, CDR2 YYNGEE. In DNA, the CDR3 is TGTGCCAGCAGCGTAGAGACAGACTACGAGCAGTACTTC. Translated, it gives CASSVETDYEQYF.

For the CDR3, the DNA is TGTGCCAGCAGTTTACGTTCCGCGGGTAGGGTATTTTGGTTCTTC. This sequence encodes CASSLRSAGRVFWFF. This sequence joins TRBV28 and TRBJ2-1, with D possibly TRBD2 on 5 matching bases. The CDR3 length is 15 residues. Germline V gene lookup returns CDR1 MDHEN and CDR2 SYDVKM. The V gene lost 2 bases and the J gene lost 15 bases, with 23 bases spanning the gap. Filled out from reference TRBV28 and TRBJ2-1, the complete variable domain reads DVKVTQSSRYLVKRTGEKVFLECVQDMDHENMFWYRQDPGLGLRLIYFSYDVKMKEKGDIPEGYSVSREKKERFSLILESASTNQTSMYLCASSLRSAGRVFWFFGPGTRLTVL.

The chain couples TRBV5-6 to TRBJ2-1; D unresolved. Germline values: CDR1 SGHDT, CDR2 YYEEEE. The CDR3 is 11 amino acids. V was pared by 2 bases and J by 8 bases, with 5 bases between. This CDR3 is CASSFTDEQFF. The CDR3 DNA sequence: TGTGCCAGCAGCTTTACAGATGAGCAGTTCTTC. The whole variable domain, filled in from reference TRBV5-6 and TRBJ2-1, reads DAGVTQSPTHLIKTRGQQVTLRCSPKSGHDTVSWYQQALGQGPQFIFQYYEEEERQRGNFPDRFSGHQFPNYSSELNVNALLLGDSALYLCASSFTDEQFFGPGTRLTVL.

The CDR3 protein is CASSRRTSGFYNEQFF. CDR3 bases: TGTGCCAGCAGCCGCAGGACTAGCGGGTTCTACAATGAGCAGTTCTTC. The rearrangement uses TRBV5-4 and TRBJ2-1; 11 positions agree with TRBD2. The CDR3 is 16 amino acids. Germline V gene data show CDR1 as SGHNT and CDR2 as YYREEE (reference sequence). J lost 3 bases, V lost 4 bases, and 6 bases had no gene match.

J is TRBJ2-3 and V is TRBV7-2; possibly TRBD1 for D (6 bases). The V end lost 5 bases, the J end lost 6 bases, and 12 bases lay between the germline ends. CDR1 is SGHTA, CDR2 FQGNSA, per germline. The CDR3 totals 13 residues. The CDR3 DNA is TGTGCCAGCAGCCCACCAGGGGAGGATACGCAGTATTTT. Protein product: CASSPPGEDTQYF. Full variable domain (outside the CDR3, taken from reference TRBV7-2 and TRBJ2-3): GAGVSQSPSNKVTEKGKDVELRCDPISGHTALYWYRQSLGQGLEFLIYFQGNSAPDKSGLPSDRFSAERTGGSVSTLTIQRTQQEDSAVYLCASSPPGEDTQYFGPGTRLTVL.

This clone appeared once. The chain carries TRBV11-3 and TRBJ2-1, with D maybe TRBD2 (5 bases). V was shortened by 1 base and J by 10 bases, with 14 bases between the two germline ends. CDR3 length: 14 residues. Germline CDR1 reads SGHNT; CDR2 reads YENEEA. CDR3 coding DNA: TGTGCCAGCAGCTTAGGGGCTAGCTCCGGGGAGCAGTTCTTC. It translates to CASSLGASSGEQFF.